These 11 T cell receptor beta chains originate from one sample sequenced in a study of control samples from healthy donors and cancer patients (TCRdb year 2020). The library was prepared using the immunoSEQ multiplex PCR assay. The clones in this table, taken by TCRdb from immuneACCESS, are in-frame only. Not every clone is retained; where verified, under half of the shortfall comes from an unresolved V gene, and the cause of the rest is unknown. A total of around 150,000 clones appear in this sample, approximately 94% of them only once. The ten biggest clones cover roughly 15% of the sample. Source material: PBMCs. Every receptor here comes from a man in his sixties with colorectal cancer.

The V call is TRBV14, the J call TRBJ2-7; TRBD1 aligns across 7 bases. Germline CDR1 and CDR2: SGHDN and FVKESK. With V trimmed by 4 bases and J by 6 bases, 12 bases remained unmatched. The CDR3 runs to 15 residues. The CDR3 sequence is CASSRGTVLRGEQYF. The DNA of the CDR3 is TGTGCCAGCAGCCGGGGGACAGTCCTACGGGGCGAGCAGTACTTC.

This clone showed up just once. The rearrangement joins TRBV3-1 (or the pseudogene TRBV3-2) to TRBJ2-7, with 7 bases that match TRBD2. Germline CDR1 and CDR2: LGHDT and YNNKEL (reference sequence). The V and J ends lost 0 bases and 1 base, in that order; junction bases with no gene match: 6. The CDR3 is 16 amino acids. CDR3 DNA sequence: TGTGCCAGCAGCCAAGAGACCGGGGGGAGGTCCTACGAGCAGTACTTC. This encodes CASSQETGGRSYEQYF.

The chain uses TRBV5-8 and TRBJ1-3; D gene ambiguous. V was cut by 4 bases and J by 0 bases, with 8 bases left in between. CDR3 length: 14 residues. Germline V gives CDR1 SGHTS, CDR2 YDEGEE. The CDR3 region has the DNA TGTGCCAGCAGCATAGGACTCTCTGGAAACACCATATATTTT. Translation gives CASSIGLSGNTIYF.

V and J are TRBV5-5 and TRBJ2-5, with D unclear. In germline, CDR1 is SGHKS, CDR2 YYEKEE (reference sequence). CDR3 length: 13 residues. Trimming shortened V by 4 bases and J by 2 bases, and 9 bases separated the two germline ends. The CDR3 here is CASSVEWQETQYF. DNA for the CDR3: TGTGCCAGCAGCGTAGAGTGGCAAGAGACCCAGTACTTC.

The chain joins TRBV19 to TRBJ2-7, with no clear D. From germline, CDR1 is LNHDA and CDR2 SQIVND (reference sequence). The CDR3 length is 13 residues. V lost 1 base and J 2 bases, leaving 6 bases between the germline ends. The CDR3 here is CASSIGSTYEQYF. CDR3 bases: TGTGCCAGTAGTATAGGAAGTACCTACGAGCAGTACTTC.

The V call is TRBV10-3, the J call TRBJ1-4; TRBD1 matches 11 bases. From germline, CDR1 is ENHRY and CDR2 SYGVKD. Trimming took 5 bases from V and 7 from J; bases not matched to a gene: 3. CDR3 length: 14 amino acids. CDR3 amino acids: CAISPGTGGEKLFF. The DNA of the CDR3 is TGTGCCATCAGTCCCGGGACAGGGGGTGAAAAACTGTTTTTT.

CDR3 sequence: CASRQRAEKLFF. The CDR3 nucleotides read TGTGCAAGTCGCCAAAGGGCCGAAAAACTGTTTTTT. The chain links TRBV12-2 to TRBJ1-4. TRBV12-2 is a recognized pseudogene. This CDR3 spans 12 amino acids.

The V and J genes are TRBV14 and TRBJ1-2; TRBD1 agrees at 9 bases. CDR3 length equals 15 residues. CDR1 is SGHDN and CDR2 is FVKESK in the germline V gene. The trim removed 4 bases at V and 4 bases at J, leaving 7 bases unmatched. DNA for the CDR3: TGTGCCAGCAGCCTTGACTCGGGACAGGGCTATGGCTACACCTTC. It is translated as CASSLDSGQGYGYTF.

The chain is built from TRBV4-1 and TRBJ1-4; 9 bases map to TRBD1. Trimming at V came to 4 bases and at J to 4 bases, leaving 7 bases not matched to a gene. This CDR3 has 16 amino acids. CDR1 and CDR2 from the germline V gene are MGHRA and YSYEKL. The CDR3 loop reads CASSPTGGAGNEKLFF. Here the CDR3 DNA reads TGCGCCAGCAGCCCTACAGGGGGCGCAGGTAATGAAAAACTGTTTTTT.

The count of this clone is one. The gene calls are TRBV29-1 and TRBJ1-2; D is uncertain. Trimming took off 3 bases at V and 1 base at J, with 6 bases between the two ends. The CDR3 extends over 12 amino acids. CDR1 is SQVTM, CDR2 ANQGSEA, per germline. CDR3 nucleotides: TGCAGCGTTGAGTCCAGTAACTATGGCTACACCTTC. Protein: CSVESSNYGYTF.

The rearrangement links TRBV9 to TRBJ1-3; 8 positions match TRBD1. Germline values: CDR1 SGDLS, CDR2 YYNGEE. V lost 4 bases and J lost 2; bases outside the gene matches: 5. CDR3 length equals 15 residues. The CDR3 DNA follows: TGTGCCAGCAGCTTACAGGGGGTTGCTGGAAACACCATATATTTT. Protein sequence: CASSLQGVAGNTIYF.